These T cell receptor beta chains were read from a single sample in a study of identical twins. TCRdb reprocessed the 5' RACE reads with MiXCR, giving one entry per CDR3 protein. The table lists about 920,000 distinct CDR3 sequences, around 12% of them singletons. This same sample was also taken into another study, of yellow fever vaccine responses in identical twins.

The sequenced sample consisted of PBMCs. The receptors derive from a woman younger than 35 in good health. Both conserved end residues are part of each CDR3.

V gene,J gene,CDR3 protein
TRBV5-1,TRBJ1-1,CASSLRWAPNTEAFF
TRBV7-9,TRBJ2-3,CASSLIQGAIDTQYF
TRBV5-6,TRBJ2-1,CASSRGTSKFF
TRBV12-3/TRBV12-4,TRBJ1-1,CASRTQQGANTEAFF
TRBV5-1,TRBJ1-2,CASSLESGLHGYTF
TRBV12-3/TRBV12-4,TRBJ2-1,CASSLLTSYNEQFF
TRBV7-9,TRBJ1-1,CASSGRQGARTEAFF
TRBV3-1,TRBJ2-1,CASSQLSGYWNEQFF
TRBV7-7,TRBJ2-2,CASSYSNTGELFF
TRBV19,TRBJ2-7,CASSNPIGQGSYEQYF
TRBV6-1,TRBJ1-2,CASSTGLPTGYTF
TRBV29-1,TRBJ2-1,CSCRDTYSYNEQFF
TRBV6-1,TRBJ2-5,CASRVQGAGETQYF
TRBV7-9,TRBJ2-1,CASIPFEQFF
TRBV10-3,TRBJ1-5,CAISPGTGNNQPQHF
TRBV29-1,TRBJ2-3,CSVSGPLFDTQYF
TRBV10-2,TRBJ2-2,CATRTGSTGELFF
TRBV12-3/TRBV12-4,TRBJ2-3,CASSLGGSRADTQYF
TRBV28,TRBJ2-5,CASSSHNEETQYF
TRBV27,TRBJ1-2,CASSFLGQGANGYTF
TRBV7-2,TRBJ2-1,CASSRLEGPQYNEQFF
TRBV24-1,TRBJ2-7,CATSDGVNFYEQYF
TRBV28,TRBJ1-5,CASSLHGNSNQPQHF
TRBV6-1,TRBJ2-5,CAVGDRAQETQYF
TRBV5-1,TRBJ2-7,CASSSGTSGRASEQYF
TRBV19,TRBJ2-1,CASSIPGGLAGIDEQFF
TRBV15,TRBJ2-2,CATSRVGGGPTGELFF
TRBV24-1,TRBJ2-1,CATSDWGSGNEQFF
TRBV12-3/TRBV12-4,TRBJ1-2,CASSFGDWTKGGYTF
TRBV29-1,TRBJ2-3,CSVTAGTSGKNTQYF
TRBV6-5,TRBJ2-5,CASSFPPFWQETQYF
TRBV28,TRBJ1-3,CASRTAGTDGNTIYF
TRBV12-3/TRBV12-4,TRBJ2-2,CASRPVHPGELFF
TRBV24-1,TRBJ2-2,CATSDFGTSGKARRSGELFF
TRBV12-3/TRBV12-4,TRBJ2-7,CASSLVGASGSYEQYF
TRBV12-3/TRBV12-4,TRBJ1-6,CASSFALNSPLHF
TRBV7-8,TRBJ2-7,CASSPFGLEAYEQYF
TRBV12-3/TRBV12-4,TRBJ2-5,CASSTRLLQETQYF
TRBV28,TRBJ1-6,CASSPHRGANSPLHF
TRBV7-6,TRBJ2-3,CASSLAYSGTRTDTQYF
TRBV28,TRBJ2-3,CASSFPGAQYF
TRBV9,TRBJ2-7,CASSVGDSGNYEQYF
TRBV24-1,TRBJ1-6,CATSDLPPTGVGSPLHF
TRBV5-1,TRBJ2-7,CASSLEIGRGYEQYF
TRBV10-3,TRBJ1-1,CAISMTGNRDTEAFF
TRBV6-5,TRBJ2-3,CASSSGGAWDTQYF
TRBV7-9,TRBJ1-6,CATDTDANNSPLHF
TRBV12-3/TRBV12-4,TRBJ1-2,CASSPAGARYGYTF
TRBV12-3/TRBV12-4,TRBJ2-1,CALSLGRDRGLAGYNEQFF
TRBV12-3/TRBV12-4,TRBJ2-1,CASSLRNNEQFF
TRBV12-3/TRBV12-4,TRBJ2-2,CANSRNTGELFF
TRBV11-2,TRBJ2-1,CASSLRTSGANEQFF
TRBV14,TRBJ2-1,CASSQDAGRGYNEQFF
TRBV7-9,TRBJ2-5,CASSTVQGSQETQYF
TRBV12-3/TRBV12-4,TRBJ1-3,CASSHRQGRNTIYF